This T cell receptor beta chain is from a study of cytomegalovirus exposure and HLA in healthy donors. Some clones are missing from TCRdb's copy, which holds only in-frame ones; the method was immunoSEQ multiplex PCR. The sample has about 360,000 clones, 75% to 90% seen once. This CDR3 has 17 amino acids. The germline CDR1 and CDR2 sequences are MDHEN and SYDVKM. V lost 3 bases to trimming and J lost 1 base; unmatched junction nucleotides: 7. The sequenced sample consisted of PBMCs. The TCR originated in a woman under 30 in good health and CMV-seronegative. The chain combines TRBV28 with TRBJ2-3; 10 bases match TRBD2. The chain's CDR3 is CASSFPPGTSGTDTQYF. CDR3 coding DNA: TGTGCCAGCAGTTTCCCCCCCGGGACTAGCGGCACAGATACGCAGTATTTT.